These 18 T cell receptor beta chains originate from one sample sequenced in a study of cytotoxic CD8 clonotypes in ibrutinib-treated CLL. Libraries were prepared by immunoSEQ multiplex PCR; TCRdb keeps only in-frame clonotypes and omits some of them. The sample lists 200,000 or so clones, just under 80% occurring once. The sequencing here drew on PBMCs, taken after 12 months of ibrutinib treatment. These receptor sequences come from a human donor with chronic lymphocytic leukemia.

V is TRBV10-1 and J is TRBJ1-1; 7 positions match TRBD1. After removal of 7 bases from V and 6 bases from J, the junction contained 11 bases not matched to a gene. Germline V gene data show CDR1 as WNHNN and CDR2 as SYGVQD (reference sequence). The CDR3 totals 14 residues. In nucleotides, the CDR3 is TGCGCCAGCAATACAGGGGCAACGGGGGCTGAAGCTTTCTTT. Its translation is CASNTGATGAEAFF.

The CDR3 here is CASSPPGQGRSNYGYTF. For the CDR3, the DNA is TGTGCCAGCTCACCACCGGGACAGGGACGAAGTAACTATGGCTACACCTTC. The rearrangement links TRBV18 to TRBJ1-2; TRBD1 agrees at 9 bases. J lost 1 base, V lost 0 bases, and 6 bases had no gene match. The CDR3 runs to 17 residues. CDR1 is KGHSH and CDR2 is LQKENI in the germline V gene.

This clone has a count of ten or more. This rearrangement joins TRBV25-1 to TRBJ1-6; D not certain. V dropped 3 bases and J dropped 7 bases, with 10 bases sitting between them. CDR1 is MGHDK and CDR2 is SYGVNS in the germline V gene. The CDR3 extends over 14 amino acids. This chain's CDR3 is CASSDWILNSPLHF. CDR3 nucleotide sequence: TGTGCCAGCAGTGACTGGATCTTGAATTCACCCCTCCACTTT.

This clone was seen more than once but under ten times. The chain couples TRBV5-3 to TRBJ2-7, with D tentatively TRBD1 (6 bases). TRBV5-3 is given ORF status, its function remaining uncertain. The V end was cut by 4 bases, the J end by 5 bases, with 16 bases between. The CDR3 has 14 amino acids. For the CDR3, the DNA is TGTGCCAGAAGCGTGCACAGGGTATGCCACGAGCAGTACTTC. Amino acid sequence: CARSVHRVCHEQYF.

This clone came up once. This chain uses TRBV11-2 with TRBJ2-3; D unresolved. Per germline, CDR1 SGHAT and CDR2 FQNNGV. CDR3 length: 17 residues. Trimming pared 1 base from V and 5 bases from J, leaving 19 bases between. The CDR3 DNA follows: TGTGCCAGCAGCTTAGGTGCAGGCCCTAAGGTCCTAGATACGCAGTATTTT. Translation: CASSLGAGPKVLDTQYF.

This sequence joins TRBV5-6 and TRBJ2-5; D is possibly TRBD2 (6 bases). V lost 4 bases to trimming and J lost 5 bases, with 21 bases between them. The CDR3 runs to 16 residues. Per germline, CDR1 SGHDT and CDR2 YYEEEE. The DNA for the CDR3 is TGTGCCAGCAGCCTTCGGGGAGGCACTGGGGGGGAGACCCAGTACTTC. Its protein product is CASSLRGGTGGETQYF.

The rearrangement joins TRBV10-3 to TRBJ1-1; 9 nucleotides agree with TRBD1. Trimming removed 2 bases from V and 5 bases from J; junction bases left unmatched: 6. Germline V lookup: CDR1 ENHRY, CDR2 SYGVKD. The CDR3 has 15 residues. Here the CDR3 DNA reads TGTGCCATCAGTGAGCCCGGGACAGGGTGGACTGAAGCTTTCTTT. Amino acids: CAISEPGTGWTEAFF.

V and J are TRBV2 and TRBJ1-6; D is uncertain. In germline, CDR1 is SNHLY, CDR2 FYNNEI. The CDR3 is 17 residues long. The V end was cut by 6 bases, the J end by 1 base, with 16 bases between. In DNA, the CDR3 is TGTGCCAGCAGATCATTCGACACCGGGTCCTATAATTCACCCCTCCACTTT. The encoded protein is CASRSFDTGSYNSPLHF.

In this sample, this clone turned up a few times. The gene calls are TRBV4-1 and TRBJ2-1; no clear D. V was clipped by 1 base and J by 5 bases, with 18 bases between them. Looked up from germline, CDR1 is MGHRA and CDR2 is YSYEKL. The CDR3 extends over 17 amino acids. CDR3 in DNA: TGCGCCAGCAGCCAAGGATTGGGCCAACTGGCCGACAATGAGCAGTTCTTC. Translated: CASSQGLGQLADNEQFF.

This chain connects TRBV27 to TRBJ2-1, with D possibly TRBD2 on 5 matching bases. Per germline, CDR1 MNHEY and CDR2 SMNVEV (reference sequence). The CDR3 runs 15 residues. V shed 2 bases and J shed 2 bases, with 10 bases lying between them. The CDR3 spells CASSLTGNPYNEQFF. The CDR3 DNA reads TGTGCCAGCAGTTTAACCGGGAACCCCTACAATGAGCAGTTCTTC.

A single count supports this clone. The chain recombines TRBV28 with TRBJ2-5, with no clear D. This CDR3 has 16 residues. Germline V CDR1 and CDR2: MDHEN, SYDVKM. Trimming took 3 bases from V and 5 from J, leaving 19 bases between them. The CDR3 DNA is TGTGCCAGCAGTTTTGATAGGGCCGAGTATCCGGAGACCCAGTACTTC. It encodes CASSFDRAEYPETQYF.

This chain uses TRBV9 with TRBJ1-1; 7 bases map to TRBD1. This CDR3 has 15 amino acids. CDR1 is SGDLS and CDR2 is YYNGEE in the germline V gene. V was clipped by 0 bases and J by 5 bases; unmatched bases: 7. The CDR3 here is CASSVEGGASTEAFF. CDR3 nucleotides: TGTGCCAGCAGCGTAGAAGGGGGCGCGAGTACTGAAGCTTTCTTT.

The chain combines TRBV6-5 with TRBJ2-6; TRBD2 is a possible D gene (6 bases). The CDR3 runs 16 residues. V was cut by 2 bases and J by 0 bases, with 8 bases left in between. CDR1 is MNHEY, CDR2 SVGAGI, per germline. The CDR3 protein is CASSYPGSSGANVLTF. Here the CDR3 DNA reads TGTGCCAGCAGTTACCCCGGGAGCTCTGGGGCCAACGTCCTGACTTTC.

The chain links TRBV27 to TRBJ1-2; 9 nucleotides align to TRBD1. The germline CDR1 and CDR2 sequences are MNHEY and SMNVEV (reference sequence). The CDR3 sequence is 15 residues long. Trimming cost V 3 bases and J 2 bases; bases outside gene matches: 4. The CDR3 DNA reads TGTGCCAGCAGTTTTATCGGGACAGGGAACTATGGCTACACCTTC. As protein: CASSFIGTGNYGYTF.

This clone was seen a few times. The chain employs TRBV11-2 and TRBJ2-5; a weak D match, TRBD1 (5 bases). Trimming cost V 5 bases and J 0 bases, with 13 bases left between them. CDR1 SGHAT and CDR2 FQNNGV come from the germline V gene. The CDR3 sequence is 15 residues long. The CDR3 loop is CASSPAAGYQETQYF. In DNA, the CDR3 is TGTGCCAGCAGCCCCGCGGCAGGGTACCAAGAGACCCAGTACTTC.

The chain joins TRBV20-1 to TRBJ1-1; D is unresolved. The germline V gene has CDR1 DFQATT and CDR2 SNEGSKA (reference sequence). Trimming cost V 3 bases and J 7 bases, with 6 bases left between them. The CDR3 runs to 10 residues. The CDR3 DNA follows: TGCAGTGCTAGGGCGATTGAAGCTTTCTTT. It yields the protein CSARAIEAFF.

The chain combines TRBV2 with TRBJ2-3; 9 positions match TRBD1. The CDR3 is 14 amino acids. Germline V gene data show CDR1 as SNHLY and CDR2 as FYNNEI. The V gene end was trimmed by 6 bases and the J gene end by 7 bases; junction bases not matched to a gene: 8. As DNA, the CDR3 is TGTGCCAGCAGGGGACGGACAGGGGTTTATACGCAGTATTTT. It codes for CASRGRTGVYTQYF.

J is TRBJ2-7 and V is TRBV9; 8 positions agree with TRBD1. Per germline, CDR1 SGDLS and CDR2 YYNGEE. This CDR3 contains 14 residues. J gave up 2 bases and V 0 bases, and 1 base lay outside the gene matches. CDR3 sequence: CASSVGDRTYEQYF. The CDR3 DNA reads as TGTGCCAGCAGCGTAGGGGACAGGACCTACGAGCAGTACTTC. Based on the CDR3 plus reference TRBV9 and TRBJ2-7, the full variable domain is DSGVTQTPKHLITATGQRVTLRCSPRSGDLSVYWYQQSLDQGLQFLIQYYNGEERAKGNILERFSAQQFPDLHSELNLSSLELGDSALYFCASSVGDRTYEQYFGPGTRLTVT.